This TCR beta chain was profiled in a study of T-cell memory formation after mild COVID-19. As for the study in general: Across donors, TCR clusters were largely donor specific.

The CDR3 is 16 residues long. Germline CDR1 SGHDN, CDR2 FVKESK. Trimming cost V 8 bases and J 2 bases, with 19 bases left between them. This clonotype was counted a few times. Its antigen is undetermined. Findings and caveats of the study: There were some responding clones in pre-infection memory, which suggested that cross-reactive memory had joined.

TCRdb independently ran MiXCR on the 5' RACE reads; one entry per CDR3 protein. The table includes fewer than 650,000 distinct CDR3 sequences, about a fifth detected once. The TCR sequence derives from an adult woman who had mild COVID-19 (a few samples of this study predate the infection). Cell type and time point are not known. The chain employs TRBV14 and TRBJ2-1; possibly TRBD1 or TRBD2 for D (5 bases each). The sequencing input was PBMCs or a T cell subset sorted from them (not recorded which). The CDR3 reads CASDSGSGLPYNEQFF. The CDR3 nucleotides read TGTGCCAGCGACAGCGGATCTGGGTTACCCTACAATGAGCAGTTCTTC. The full variable domain, its missing parts supplied by reference TRBV14 and TRBJ2-1, is EAGVTQFPSHSVIEKGQTVTLRCDPISGHDNLYWYRRVMGKEIKFLLHFVKESKQDESGMPNNRFLAERTGGTYSTLKVQPAELEDSGVYFCASDSGSGLPYNEQFFGPGTRLTVL.